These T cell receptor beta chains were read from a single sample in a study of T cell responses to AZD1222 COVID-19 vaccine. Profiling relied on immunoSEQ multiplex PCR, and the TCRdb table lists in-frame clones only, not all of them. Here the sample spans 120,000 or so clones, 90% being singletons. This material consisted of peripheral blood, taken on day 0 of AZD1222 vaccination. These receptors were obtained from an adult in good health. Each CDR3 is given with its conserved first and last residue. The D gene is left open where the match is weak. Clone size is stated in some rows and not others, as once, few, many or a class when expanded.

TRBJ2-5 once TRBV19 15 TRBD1 CASSSRTGPQETQYF TGTGCCAGTAGTTCCCGGACAGGGCCGCAAGAGACCCAGTACTTC
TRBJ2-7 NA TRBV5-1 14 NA CASSLDSTYGEQYF TGCGCCAGCAGCCTGGACAGTACTTACGGCGAGCAGTACTTC
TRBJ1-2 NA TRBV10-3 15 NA CAISESGGVVYGYTF TGTGCCATCAGTGAGTCAGGAGGAGTTGTCTATGGCTACACCTTC
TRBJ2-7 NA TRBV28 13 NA CASSSGPHNEQYF TGTGCCAGCAGCAGCGGGCCGCACAACGAGCAGTACTTC
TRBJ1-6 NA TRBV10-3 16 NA CAISEALEGYNSPLHF TGTGCCATCAGTGAAGCTCTAGAGGGGTATAATTCACCCCTCCACTTT
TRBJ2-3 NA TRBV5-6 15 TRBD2 CASSLGLAALDTQYF TGTGCCAGCAGCCTTGGACTAGCGGCCCTGGATACGCAGTATTTT
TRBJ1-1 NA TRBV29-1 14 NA CSVEDFRAVTEAFF TGCAGCGTTGAAGATTTCAGGGCGGTCACTGAAGCTTTCTTT
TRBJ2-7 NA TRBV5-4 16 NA CASSLGAVVLEGEQYF TGTGCCAGCAGCTTGGGAGCGGTGGTACTCGAGGGCGAGCAGTACTTC
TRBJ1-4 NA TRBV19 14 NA CASRRERSGEKLFF TGTGCCAGTAGGAGAGAGAGGTCCGGTGAAAAACTGTTTTTT
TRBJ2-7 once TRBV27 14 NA CASHSTAYPYEQYF TGTGCCAGCCATAGTACGGCCTACCCCTACGAGCAGTACTTC
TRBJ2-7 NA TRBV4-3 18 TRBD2 CASSQEMAGDYYTYEQYF TGCGCCAGCAGCCAAGAGATGGCGGGAGACTATTACACCTACGAGCAGTACTTC
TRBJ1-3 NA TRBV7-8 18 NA CASSLGPGRPSGGNTIYF TGTGCCAGCAGCTTAGGGCCAGGACGGCCCTCTGGAGGAAACACCATATATTTT
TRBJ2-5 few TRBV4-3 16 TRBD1 CASSLSLNRGEETQYF TGCGCCAGCAGCCTCTCGCTTAACAGGGGCGAGGAGACCCAGTACTTC
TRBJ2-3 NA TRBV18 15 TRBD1 CASSPRDRGTDTQYF TGTGCCAGCTCACCACGGGACAGGGGCACAGATACGCAGTATTTT
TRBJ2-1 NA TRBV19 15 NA CASSVGGGGNNEQFF TGTGCCAGTAGCGTGGGCGGAGGGGGGAACAATGAGCAGTTCTTC
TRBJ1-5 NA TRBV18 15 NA CASSPPGGGNQPQHF TGTGCCAGCTCACCACCGGGAGGGGGCAATCAGCCCCAGCATTTT
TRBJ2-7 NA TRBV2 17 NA CASRDIYARTEDYEQYF TGTGCCAGCAGAGATATTTATGCCAGGACAGAGGACTACGAGCAGTACTTC
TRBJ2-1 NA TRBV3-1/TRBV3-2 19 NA CASSQDSGQLWGTRNEQFF TGTGCCAGCAGCCAAGATTCGGGTCAGCTCTGGGGTACCAGGAATGAGCAGTTCTTC
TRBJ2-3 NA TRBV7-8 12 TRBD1 CASSSDRGVRNF TGTGCCAGCAGCTCCGACAGGGGTGTCCGAAATTTT
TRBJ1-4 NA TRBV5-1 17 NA CASSPGPYRATNEKLFF TGCGCCAGCAGCCCTGGACCTTACAGGGCAACTAATGAAAAACTGTTTTTT
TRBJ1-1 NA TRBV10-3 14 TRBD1 CAISEQRGQTEAFF TGTGCCATCAGTGAGCAGAGGGGGCAGACTGAAGCTTTCTTT
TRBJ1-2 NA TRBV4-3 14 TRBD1 CASSQGTGRYGYTF TGCGCCAGCAGCCAAGGGACAGGGCGCTATGGCTACACCTTC
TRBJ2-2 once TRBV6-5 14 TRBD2 CASRASGNTGELFF TGTGCCAGCAGGGCTAGCGGGAACACCGGGGAGCTGTTTTTT
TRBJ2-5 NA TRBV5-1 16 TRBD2 CASSLTGTSMTETQYF TGCGCCAGCAGCCTGACCGGGACTAGCATGACAGAGACCCAGTACTTC
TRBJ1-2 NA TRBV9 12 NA CASSVGSGSHTF NA